Below, one T cell receptor beta chain is given with its context. TCRdb keeps only in-frame clones here, not all; method: immunoSEQ multiplex PCR. The sample contains under 80,000 clones, roughly 86% of which appear only once. The data belong to a study of blood T cell repertoires in COVID-19. In the study overall: Spain, Italy and the United States supplied samples that represented acute and convalescent COVID-19.

CDR1 is SGHVS and CDR2 is FQNEAQ in the germline V gene. The CDR3 contains 17 residues. The V and J ends lost 4 bases and 2 bases, in that order; junction bases with no gene match: 8. The receptor comes from a human donor in a cohort sampled during active COVID-19. The chain joins TRBV7-8 to TRBJ2-2; TRBD1 aligns across 9 bases. What was sequenced was peripheral blood. CDR3 protein: CASSSRGDRVNTGELFF. For the CDR3, the DNA is TGTGCCAGCAGCTCTAGGGGGGACAGGGTAAACACCGGGGAGCTGTTTTTT.